This T cell receptor (beta chain) was recovered during a study of blood T cell repertoires in COVID-19. CDR1 and CDR2 (germline): MNHEY, SVGEGT. The CDR3 has 14 residues. Trimming removed 2 bases from V and 1 base from J; junction bases left unmatched: 2. The repertoire was sequenced with immunoSEQ multiplex PCR; TCRdb's copy has only in-frame clones and lacks some. Here the sample spans 150,000 to 200,000 clones, around 80% being singletons. This TCR came from a woman between 50 and 59 years old in a cohort exposed to, infected with or recovered from COVID-19 (not recorded which). Input material: PBMCs or T cells enriched from blood (not recorded which). The chain combines TRBV6-2 or TRBV6-3 with TRBJ2-7, with TRBD1 identical over 7 bases. CDR3 DNA sequence: TGTGCCAGCAGTTACCAACAGGGGTCCTACGAGCAGTACTTC. It is translated as CASSYQQGSYEQYF.